The 32 T cell receptor beta chains listed next were all sequenced from one sample in a study of T cell responses to AZD1222 COVID-19 vaccine. TCRdb keeps only in-frame clones here, not all; method: immunoSEQ multiplex PCR. This table has roughly 30,000 clones, 70% to 80% appearing once. Sequencing used peripheral blood, obtained 28 days after the second AZD1222 dose. The receptors shown here come from an adult who received the AZD1222 COVID-19 vaccine.

The V gene is TRBV18, the J gene TRBJ2-6, with unresolved D. In germline, CDR1 is KGHSH, CDR2 LQKENI. Between the trimmed V and J ends, which lost 1 base and 0 bases, there was a span of 10 bases. There are 17 residues in the CDR3. CDR3 coding DNA: TGTGCCAGCTCACCACTTGAGGTTGGCTCTGGGGCCAACGTCCTGACTTTC. It is translated as CASSPLEVGSGANVLTF.

A single count supports this clone. CDR3 sequence reads: CASSLGAGGYEQYF. CDR3 sequence (DNA): TGCGCCAGCAGCCTCGGGGCAGGGGGTTACGAGCAGTACTTC. The gene calls are TRBV5-1 and TRBJ2-7; 7 nucleotides align to TRBD1. CDR1 and CDR2 from the germline V gene are SGHRS and YFSETQ. This CDR3 is 14 amino acids long. The junction had 8 bases not matched to a gene; V was cut back by 4 bases and J by 4 bases.

The V call is TRBV29-1, the J call TRBJ1-1; D possibly corresponds to TRBD1 (6 bases). The CDR3 totals 11 residues. The V gene lost 2 bases and the J gene lost 7 bases, with 8 bases spanning the gap. Germline CDR1 SQVTM, CDR2 ANQGSEA. The CDR3 sequence is CSVEIRGEAFF. As DNA, the CDR3 is TGCAGCGTTGAAATCAGGGGTGAAGCTTTCTTT.

The V and J genes are TRBV18 and TRBJ2-1; D gene uncertain. The germline gives CDR1 KGHSH, CDR2 LQKENI. CDR3 length: 14 residues. V lost 2 bases and J 8 bases, leaving 13 bases between the germline ends. As DNA, the CDR3 is TGTGCCAGCTCACCAGACTCCGTCGAGGATGAGCAGTTCTTC. Amino acid sequence: CASSPDSVEDEQFF.

This chain joins TRBV6-2 or TRBV6-3 and TRBJ2-3, with TRBD2 matching 7 bases. Trimming took 8 bases from V and 7 from J; bases not matched to a gene: 9. Germline V gives CDR1 MNHEY, CDR2 SVGEGT. The CDR3 spans 13 residues. The chain's CDR3 is CASRSTSAYTQYF. The CDR3 DNA sequence: TGTGCCAGCCGTTCTACTAGCGCGTATACGCAGTATTTT.

The CDR3, as DNA: TGTGCCAGCAGGACGACAGGGGGGAGTAGAGAGACCCAGTACTTC. Translating gives CASRTTGGSRETQYF. This chain uses TRBV6-5 with TRBJ2-5; 9 nucleotides align to TRBD1. Germline loops: CDR1 MNHEY, CDR2 SVGAGI. The trim removed 6 bases at V and 4 bases at J, leaving 9 bases unmatched. This CDR3 contains 15 residues.

This clone appeared a single time. The rearrangement links TRBV11-2 to TRBJ1-3; D perhaps matches TRBD1 (5 bases). This CDR3 comprises 15 residues. CDR1 is SGHAT, CDR2 FQNNGV, per germline. V gave up 0 bases and J gave up 8 bases, with 14 bases separating them. Here the CDR3 reads CASSLERAGTDTIYF. The CDR3 DNA follows: TGTGCCAGCAGCTTAGAACGGGCAGGGACGGACACCATATATTTT.

V usage is TRBV5-1 and J usage is TRBJ1-4; weak D call: TRBD1 (6 bases). The CDR3 is made up of 15 amino acids. Germline-derived CDR1 and CDR2 are SGHRS and YFSETQ. The ends were cut back, 1 base at V and 3 bases at J, with 10 bases in the middle. The CDR3 DNA sequence: TGCGCCAGCAGCTTGACGGGGGCCGCTAATGAAAAACTGTTTTTT. Its protein product is CASSLTGAANEKLFF. Looking up the rest from reference TRBV5-1 and TRBJ1-4 gives the full variable domain: KAGVTQTPRYLIKTRGQQVTLSCSPISGHRSVSWYQQTPGQGLQFLFEYFSETQRNKGNFPGRFSGRQFSNSRSEMNVSTLELGDSALYLCASSLTGAANEKLFFGSGTQLSVL.

This sequence joins TRBV9 and TRBJ1-4, with D perhaps TRBD1 (5 bases). The length of the CDR3 is 14 residues. The V gene lost 0 bases and the J gene lost 6 bases, with 9 bases spanning the gap. CDR1 is SGDLS, CDR2 YYNGEE, per germline. The CDR3 DNA reads as TGTGCCAGCAGCGTAGACAGGTTTCATGAAAAACTGTTTTTT. It specifies CASSVDRFHEKLFF.

The gene calls are TRBV5-6 and TRBJ1-2; tentative D call: TRBD1 (5 bases). This CDR3 comprises 13 residues. Germline CDR1 is SGHDT and CDR2 is YYEEEE. Trimming shortened V by 2 bases and J by 8 bases, and 13 bases separated the two germline ends. The CDR3 region is CASSFPEGSGYTF. In nucleotides, the CDR3 is TGTGCCAGCAGCTTCCCAGAGGGGTCCGGCTACACCTTC.

This clone was observed a single time. This chain connects TRBV7-9 to TRBJ1-4, with 7 bases lining up with TRBD1. CDR3 length: 12 residues. Germline CDR1 and CDR2: SEHNR and FQNEAQ (reference sequence). The J segment lost 7 bases and the V segment lost 5 bases, leaving 1 base of the junction unmatched. CDR3 in DNA: TGTGCCAGCAGCGCAGGGGGTGAAAAACTGTTTTTT. It specifies CASSAGGEKLFF.

The chain has TRBV4-2 and TRBJ2-1, with TRBD2 as a possible D gene (5 bases). The CDR3 runs to 16 residues. V was pared by 0 bases and J by 9 bases, with 18 bases between. Germline CDR1 LGHNA, CDR2 YNFKEQ. CDR3 region: CASSQDTDFFRGEQFF. CDR3 coding DNA: TGTGCCAGCAGCCAAGATACGGACTTCTTTCGAGGTGAGCAGTTCTTC.

V gene TRBV9 combines with J gene TRBJ1-1, with a weak D call TRBD1 (5 bases). The CDR3 length is 15 residues. CDR1 and CDR2 (germline): SGDLS, YYNGEE. Trimming shortened V by 4 bases and J by 0 bases, and 13 bases separated the two germline ends. CDR3 region: CASSRTGDVNTEAFF. CDR3 DNA sequence: TGTGCCAGCAGCCGTACTGGGGACGTGAACACTGAAGCTTTCTTT.

V and J are TRBV7-6 and TRBJ2-2; D may correspond to TRBD1 or TRBD2 (5 bases each). V was cut by 6 bases and J by 3 bases, with 17 bases left in between. The CDR3 covers 16 residues. Germline lookup yields CDR1 SGHVS and CDR2 FNYEAQ. CDR3 sequence (DNA): TGTGCCAGCAGTCGAGGGGCGAGGGGATACACCGGGGAGCTGTTTTTT. Protein: CASSRGARGYTGELFF.

The genes are TRBV21-1 and TRBJ2-7. TRBV21-1 is deemed a pseudogene. There are 17 residues in the CDR3. CDR3 sequence: CASSKVCAGYPTYEQYV. The DNA of the CDR3 is TGTGCCAGCAGCAAAGTTTGCGCCGGATACCCCACCTACGAGCAGTACGTC.

This rearrangement joins TRBV19 to TRBJ1-2; D may be TRBD1 (5 bases). The germline V and J ends were trimmed by 10 bases and 3 bases, with 12 bases remaining between them. The CDR3 spans 12 residues. In germline, CDR1 is LNHDA, CDR2 SQIVND (reference sequence). CDR3 DNA: TGTGCCACAATGCGGGGGTACTATGGCTACACCTTC. This codes for CATMRGYYGYTF.

V is TRBV7-9 and J is TRBJ1-4; no clear D gene. V was cut by 5 bases and J by 3 bases, with 19 bases left in between. Germline V CDR1 and CDR2: SEHNR, FQNEAQ (reference sequence). CDR3 size: 17 residues. The CDR3 loop reads CASSLQRVDWANEKLFF. Here the CDR3 DNA reads TGTGCCAGCAGCCTTCAAAGGGTAGATTGGGCTAATGAAAAACTGTTTTTT. The full variable domain, rest sourced from reference TRBV7-9 and TRBJ1-4, is DTGVSQNPRHKITKRGQNVTFRCDPISEHNRLYWYRQTLGQGPEFLTYFQNEAQLEKSRLLSDRFSAERPKGSFSTLEIQRTEQGDSAMYLCASSLQRVDWANEKLFFGSGTQLSVL.

J is TRBJ1-5 and V is TRBV6-5; perhaps TRBD1 as D (6 bases). Per the germline V gene, CDR1 is MNHEY and CDR2 is SVGAGI. CDR3 length equals 16 residues. Trimming stripped 2 bases from V and 5 bases from J, with 16 bases between. The CDR3 sequence is CASSYAYNRGDQPQHF. The DNA for the CDR3 is TGTGCCAGCAGTTACGCGTACAATAGGGGGGATCAGCCCCAGCATTTT.

V gene TRBV4-1 combines with J gene TRBJ1-3; D remains ambiguous. Trimming took off 1 base at V and 0 bases at J, with 4 bases between the two ends. There are 14 residues in the CDR3. From germline, CDR1 is MGHRA and CDR2 YSYEKL. The chain's CDR3 is CASSQVVSGNTIYF. CDR3 DNA sequence: TGCGCCAGCAGCCAAGTAGTCTCTGGAAACACCATATATTTT.

The chain employs TRBV6-4 and TRBJ1-1; D possibly corresponds to TRBD1 (5 bases). CDR1 MRHNA and CDR2 SNTAGT come from the germline V gene. V lost 6 bases and J lost 1, with 9 bases in between. This CDR3 comprises 13 residues. The CDR3 nucleotides read TGTGCCAGCAGGAGAACAGGGAACACTGAAGCTTTCTTT. This codes for CASRRTGNTEAFF.

In its sample, this clone was seen a few times. This sequence joins TRBV21-1 and TRBJ1-2; TRBD1 is the table's D call and was not checked against the DNA. TRBV21-1 is shown as a pseudogene. The CDR3 length is 13 residues. The CDR3 sequence is CASRLDSNYGYTF. The DNA for the CDR3 is TGTGCCAGCAGGCTGGACAGTAACTATGGCTACACCTTC.

The rearrangement joins TRBV3-1 (or the pseudogene TRBV3-2) to TRBJ1-2; no clear D. From germline, CDR1 is LGHDT and CDR2 YNNKEL (reference sequence). The CDR3 consists of 11 residues. V dropped 1 base and J dropped 8 bases, with 5 bases sitting between them. The CDR3 bases are TGTGCCAGCAGCCAAGCGAGGGGCTACACCTTC. It translates to CASSQARGYTF.

The chain is built from TRBV7-9 and TRBJ2-1, with 11 bases identical to TRBD2. J lost 10 bases, V lost 1 base, and 0 bases had no gene match. Germline CDR1 is SEHNR and CDR2 is FQNEAQ (reference sequence). This CDR3 has 13 amino acids. The chain's CDR3 is CASSLGTSGEQFF. Here the CDR3 DNA reads TGTGCCAGCAGCTTAGGGACTAGCGGGGAGCAGTTCTTC.

The chain employs TRBV5-8 and TRBJ2-7; 8 bases align to TRBD1. Germline assignment: CDR1 SGHTS and CDR2 YDEGEE. The CDR3 covers 14 residues. J was trimmed by 3 bases and V by 4 bases; bases with no gene match: 6. CDR3 loop: CASSRTGPVYEQYF. Written as DNA, the CDR3 is TGTGCCAGCAGCCGGACAGGGCCCGTCTACGAGCAGTACTTC.

V usage is TRBV5-1 and J usage is TRBJ1-4; no reliable D call. Between the trimmed V and J ends, which lost 0 bases and 3 bases, there was a span of 3 bases. CDR1 is SGHRS and CDR2 is YFSETQ in the germline V gene. The CDR3 has 13 amino acids. As DNA, the CDR3 is TGCGCCAGCAGCTTGGTCTCTAATGAAAAACTGTTTTTT. Translation gives CASSLVSNEKLFF.

V usage is TRBV19 and J usage is TRBJ2-1; D call uncertain. V lost 5 bases and J 7 bases, leaving 9 bases between the germline ends. This CDR3 is 12 amino acids long. CDR1 LNHDA and CDR2 SQIVND come from the germline V gene (reference sequence). CDR3 protein: CASSWSRNEQFF. The CDR3 DNA follows: TGTGCCAGTAGTTGGAGTCGAAATGAGCAGTTCTTC.

The chain couples TRBV5-4 to TRBJ1-1; a weak D match, TRBD1 (6 bases). The germline V and J ends were trimmed by 4 bases and 0 bases, with 13 bases remaining between them. CDR1 is SGHNT, CDR2 YYREEE, per germline (reference sequence). The CDR3 extends over 15 amino acids. The DNA for the CDR3 is TGTGCCAGCAGCCAGACAGGATCCATGAACACTGAAGCTTTCTTT. It yields the protein CASSQTGSMNTEAFF.

This sequence joins TRBV6-1 and TRBJ1-1; TRBD1 matches 8 bases. The CDR3 spans 14 residues. The V gene's germline CDR1 is MNHNS and CDR2 SASEGT. V lost 1 base, J lost 11 bases, and 9 bases stayed unmatched. CDR3 region: CASSEGNRGFSAFF. CDR3 bases: TGTGCCAGCAGTGAAGGGAACAGGGGGTTTAGCGCTTTCTTT.

This rearrangement joins TRBV7-9 to TRBJ1-5; tentatively, D is TRBD1 (5 bases). Deletions cut 5 bases from V and 3 bases from J, with 17 bases between. The germline gives CDR1 SEHNR, CDR2 FQNEAQ (reference sequence). The CDR3 totals 16 residues. The CDR3 protein is CASSPSGGDTNQPQHF. The CDR3 nucleotides read TGTGCCAGCAGCCCCTCCGGGGGGGATACCAATCAGCCCCAGCATTTT.

This sequence joins TRBV5-1 and TRBJ2-7, with D perhaps being TRBD1 or TRBD2 (5 bases each). The CDR3 consists of 13 residues. Germline loops: CDR1 SGHRS, CDR2 YFSETQ. V was shortened by 4 bases and J by 5 bases, with 13 bases between the two germline ends. The CDR3 spells CASSPGSRNEQYF. The CDR3 nucleotides read TGCGCCAGCAGCCCAGGGAGCCGGAACGAGCAGTACTTC. The variable domain in full, with the rest retrieved from reference TRBV5-1 and TRBJ2-7, is KAGVTQTPRYLIKTRGQQVTLSCSPISGHRSVSWYQQTPGQGLQFLFEYFSETQRNKGNFPGRFSGRQFSNSRSEMNVSTLELGDSALYLCASSPGSRNEQYFGPGTRLTVT.

The chain has TRBV7-9 and TRBJ1-2; maybe TRBD1 (5 bases). CDR1 and CDR2 (germline): SEHNR, FQNEAQ (reference sequence). The CDR3 consists of 14 residues. Trimming stripped 5 bases from V and 6 bases from J, with 16 bases between. The CDR3, as DNA: TGTGCCAGCAGCCGCCGGGAGGGGCTGCATGGCTACACCTTC. Residues: CASSRREGLHGYTF.

The chain joins TRBV7-4 to TRBJ1-2; D not certain. Germline assignment: CDR1 SGHVT and CDR2 SQSDAQ. V was shortened by 3 bases and J by 4 bases, with 12 bases between the two germline ends. This CDR3 region has 14 residues. DNA of the CDR3: TGTGCCAGCAGCTTCCGGGGTCCCTTCTATGGCTACACCTTC. This translates into CASSFRGPFYGYTF.